This TCR beta chain appears in the sequencing data of a study of T cell changes during pregnancy in multiple sclerosis. Germline V gene lookup returns CDR1 GTSNPN and CDR2 SVGIG (reference sequence). Trimming shortened V by 4 bases and J by 3 bases, and 12 bases separated the two germline ends. The CDR3 runs to 13 residues. The data were produced by immunoSEQ multiplex PCR, yet TCRdb's version contains in-frame clones alone and is incomplete. The sample includes around 40,000 clones, 92% seen only once; the top ten take about 0.8%. The sample was CD4+ T cells from peripheral blood mononuclear cells, taken in the third trimester of pregnancy. The sequence came from a female donor with multiple sclerosis, enrolled in a pregnancy study. The chain uses TRBV30 and TRBJ1-2; D may be TRBD1 (5 bases). CDR3 coding DNA: TGTGCCTGGACAGGGTCCCTTGACTATGGCTACACCTTC. Translated, it gives CAWTGSLDYGYTF.